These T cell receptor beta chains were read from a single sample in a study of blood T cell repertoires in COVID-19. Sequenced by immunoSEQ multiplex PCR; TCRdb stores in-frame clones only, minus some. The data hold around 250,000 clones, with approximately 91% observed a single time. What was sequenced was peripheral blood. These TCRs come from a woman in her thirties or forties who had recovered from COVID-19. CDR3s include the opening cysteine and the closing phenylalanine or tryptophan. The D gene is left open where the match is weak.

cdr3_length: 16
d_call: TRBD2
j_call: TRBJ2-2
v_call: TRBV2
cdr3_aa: CASSETSGQNTGELFF

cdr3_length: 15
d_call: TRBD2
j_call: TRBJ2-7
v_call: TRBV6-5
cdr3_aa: CASRGLGEGSNEQYF

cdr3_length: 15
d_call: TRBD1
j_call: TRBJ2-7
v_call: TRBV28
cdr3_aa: CASSSAGTGGRGSCF

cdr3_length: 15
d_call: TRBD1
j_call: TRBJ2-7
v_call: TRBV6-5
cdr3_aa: CASSYSAGGPYEQYF

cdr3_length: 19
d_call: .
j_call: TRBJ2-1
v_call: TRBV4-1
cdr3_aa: CASSQRGGGGPSSYNEQFF

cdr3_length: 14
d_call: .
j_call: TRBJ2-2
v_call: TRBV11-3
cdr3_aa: CASSSADNTGELFF

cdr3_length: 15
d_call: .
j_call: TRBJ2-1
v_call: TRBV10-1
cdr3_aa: CASSEFSGSYNEQFF

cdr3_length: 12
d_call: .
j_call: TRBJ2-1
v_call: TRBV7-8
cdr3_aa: CASRPVYNEQFF

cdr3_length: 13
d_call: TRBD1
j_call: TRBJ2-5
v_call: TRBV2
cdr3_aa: CASSGTAQETQYF

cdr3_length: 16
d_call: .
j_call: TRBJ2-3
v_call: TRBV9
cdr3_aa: CASSLTGQTSTDTQYF

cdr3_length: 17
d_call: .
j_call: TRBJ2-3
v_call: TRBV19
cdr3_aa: CASSIGQASGDTDTQYF

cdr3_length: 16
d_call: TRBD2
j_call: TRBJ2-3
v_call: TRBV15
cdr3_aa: CATSRDRGVGTDTQYF

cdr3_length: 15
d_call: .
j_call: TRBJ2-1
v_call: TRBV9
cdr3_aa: CASSVSDFSYNEQFF

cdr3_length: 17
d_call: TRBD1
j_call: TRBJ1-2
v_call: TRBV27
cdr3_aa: CASSLSSGTGFPYGYTF

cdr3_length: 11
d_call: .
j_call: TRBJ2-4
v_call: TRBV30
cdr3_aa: CACQTGDIQYF

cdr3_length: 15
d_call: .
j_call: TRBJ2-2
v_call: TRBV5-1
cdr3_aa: CASSLQGSDTGELFF

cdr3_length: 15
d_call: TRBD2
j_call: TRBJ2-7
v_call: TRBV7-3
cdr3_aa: CASSPGLAGVYEQYF

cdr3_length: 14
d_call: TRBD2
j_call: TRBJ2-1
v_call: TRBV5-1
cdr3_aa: CASSLGEGRNEQFF

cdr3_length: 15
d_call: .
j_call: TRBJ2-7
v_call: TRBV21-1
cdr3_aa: CASSAWTSGTYEQYF